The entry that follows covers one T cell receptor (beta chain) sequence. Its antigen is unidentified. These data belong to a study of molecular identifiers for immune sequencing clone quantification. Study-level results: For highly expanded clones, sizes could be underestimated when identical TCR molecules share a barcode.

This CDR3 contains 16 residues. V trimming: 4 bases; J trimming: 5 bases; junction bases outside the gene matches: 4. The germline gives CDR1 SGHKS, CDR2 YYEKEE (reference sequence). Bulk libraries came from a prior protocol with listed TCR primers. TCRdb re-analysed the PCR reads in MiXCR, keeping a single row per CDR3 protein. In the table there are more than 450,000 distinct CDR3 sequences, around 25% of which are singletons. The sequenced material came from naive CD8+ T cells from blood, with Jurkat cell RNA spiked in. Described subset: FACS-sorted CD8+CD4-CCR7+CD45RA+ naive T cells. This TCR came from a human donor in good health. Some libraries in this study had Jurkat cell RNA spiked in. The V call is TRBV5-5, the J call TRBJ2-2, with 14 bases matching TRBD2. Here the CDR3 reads CASSVRLAGGTGELFF. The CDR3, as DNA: TGTGCCAGCAGCGTGAGACTAGCGGGAGGGACCGGGGAGCTGTTTTTT.